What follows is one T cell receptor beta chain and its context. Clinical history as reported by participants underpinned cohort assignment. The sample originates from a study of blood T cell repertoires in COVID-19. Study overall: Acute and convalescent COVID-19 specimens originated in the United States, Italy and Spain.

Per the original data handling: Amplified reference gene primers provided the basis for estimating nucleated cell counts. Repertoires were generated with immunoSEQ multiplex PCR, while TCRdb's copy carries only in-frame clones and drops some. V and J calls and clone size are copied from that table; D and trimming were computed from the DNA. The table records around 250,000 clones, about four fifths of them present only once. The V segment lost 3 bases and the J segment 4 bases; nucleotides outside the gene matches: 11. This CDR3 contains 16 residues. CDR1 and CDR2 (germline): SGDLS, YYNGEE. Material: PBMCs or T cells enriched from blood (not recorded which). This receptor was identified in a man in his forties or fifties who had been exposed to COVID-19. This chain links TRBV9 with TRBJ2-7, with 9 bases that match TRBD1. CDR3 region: CASSAAAGQGSYEQYF. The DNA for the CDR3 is TGTGCCAGCAGCGCCGCCGCCGGACAGGGGTCTTACGAGCAGTACTTC.